This T cell receptor (beta chain) came from a study of blood T cell repertoires in COVID-19 (dated by TCRdb to about 2020). About the investigation overall: Collaborator samples came from the United States, Italy and Spain and covered acute and convalescent phases of COVID-19. The prospective study material was composed of cDNA or gDNA derived from T cells, B-cell-depleted T cells, or PBMCs. The dataset comprised deeply sampled blood TCRbeta repertoires from subjects exposed to, actively infected with, or recovered from COVID-19. A freely available public database, intended as a resource for researchers studying the immune response to SARS-CoV-2, is where the repertoires were released. The samples were drawn from two sources: the first 160 participants of the ongoing ImmuneRACE study, and fewer than 1,500 subjects contributed by 6 global collaborators. A de-identified subject ID, COVID-19 status, age in years and sex were almost always included in the sample metadata. Where available, HLA class I and class II types were taken from metadata supplied by the sample provider and were not determined by assay-based typing. The investigation overall reported the following: The amount of clinical and demographic metadata varied by source and participant and was provided uncurated.

A note on this clone: The specificity of this receptor is unknown. No clone much larger than this one lies a single base away; base qualities are absent.

From cysteine to phenylalanine, the CDR3 is 13 amino acids long. Only the CDR3 region is kept as DNA, spanning 39 bases read in frame from base 1. V is cut by 1 base and J by 3 bases, and the space between the germline ends is 7 bases. CDR1 and CDR2, per the germline V gene, are SGDLS and YYNGEE. TCRbeta CDR3 regions were amplified from genomic DNA using the immunoSEQ Assay, a bias-controlled multiplex PCR. Per the original workflow: The number of nucleated cells in each sample was estimated from the amplification of reference gene primers within the assay. To quantify the absolute abundance of each unique TCRbeta CDR3 rearrangement, sequence reads were collapsed and filtered. For each sample, productive Simpson clonality was calculated by taking the square root of Simpson's diversity index across productive rearrangements. TCRdb obtained this table from immuneACCESS and retained in-frame rearrangements with V and J assigned. These tables miss some clones; where compared with another copy, unresolved V genes account for less than half of the shortfall, and the remainder is unexplained. V and J calls and clone size are copied from that table; D and trimming were computed from the DNA. Here the sample has about 100,000 clones; approximately 80% occur a single time. The ten biggest clones cover over 10% of the sample.

Whole blood was collected in K2EDTA tubes by collaborating institutions according to the institutions' own protocols. Collaborator samples were shipped for TCRbeta analysis as frozen whole blood, isolated PBMCs, or DNA extracted from either sample type. The TCR originated in a woman between 65 and 79 years old with acute or convalescent COVID-19. Sequenced material: peripheral blood. The V and J genes are TRBV9 and TRBJ2-5, with an unclear D gene assignment. The CDR3 reads as follows: CASSVRDEETQYF. Here is the DNA: TGTGCCAGCAGCGTACGAGATGAAGAGACCCAGTACTTC.